These 30 T cell receptor beta chains originate from one sample sequenced in a study of beta chain features in type 1 diabetes. These receptors lack a known antigen. Reverse transcribing all isolated RNA meant expressed TCRB transcripts were sequenced. The protocol was immunoSEQ multiplex PCR, while the TCRdb copy is restricted to in-frame clones and leaves out a portion. The table has 300,000 or so clones, over 11% seen once; the top ten hold about 0.015%. General study findings and limits: In all four CD4+ subsets, TCRB CDR3 length was significantly, moderately reduced in type 1 diabetes.

Sample: naive CD4+ T cells from blood. These receptors came from a young man with type 1 diabetes.

This chain links TRBV7-9 with TRBJ2-5; weak D call: TRBD2 (5 bases). Germline V gene data show CDR1 as SEHNR and CDR2 as FQNEAQ (reference sequence). Trimming stripped 0 bases from V and 4 bases from J, with 9 bases between. CDR3 length: 14 amino acids. The chain's CDR3 is CASSLARDGETQYF. CDR3 bases: TGTGCCAGCAGCTTAGCCCGGGATGGAGAGACCCAGTACTTC. Supplemented by reference TRBV7-9 and TRBJ2-5, the full variable domain reads DTGVSQNPRHKITKRGQNVTFRCDPISEHNRLYWYRQTLGQGPEFLTYFQNEAQLEKSRLLSDRFSAERPKGSFSTLEIQRTEQGDSAMYLCASSLARDGETQYFGPGTRLLVL.

A few counts support this clone. The J gene is TRBJ2-1, the V gene TRBV28; 9 bases fit TRBD2. V was clipped by 10 bases and J by 0 bases; unmatched bases: 4. The germline V gene has CDR1 MDHEN and CDR2 SYDVKM. The CDR3 has 14 amino acids. In nucleotides, the CDR3 is TGTGCCATCTATAGCGGGGGCTCCTACAATGAGCAGTTCTTC. Translated: CAIYSGGSYNEQFF.

The V gene is TRBV10-3, the J gene TRBJ2-7; 10 bases align to TRBD1. Germline loops: CDR1 ENHRY, CDR2 SYGVKD. V was pared by 6 bases and J by 9 bases, with 2 bases of the junction left unmatched. CDR3 length equals 11 residues. The CDR3 region has the DNA TGTGCCATCAGCGGGACAGGGGCGCAGTACTTC. It specifies CAISGTGAQYF.

This clone was detected only a few times. The rearrangement joins TRBV5-1 to TRBJ1-5; 7 bases are shared with TRBD1. The CDR3 loop spans 13 amino acids. From germline, CDR1 is SGHRS and CDR2 YFSETQ. With V trimmed by 5 bases and J by 5 bases, 4 bases remained unmatched. CDR3 nucleotides: TGCGCCAGCAGAATAGACAGGGATCAGCCCCAGCATTTT. This encodes CASRIDRDQPQHF.

The chain uses TRBV7-9 and TRBJ2-1, with TRBD2 matching over 13 bases. V lost 4 bases, J lost 5 bases, and 5 bases stayed unmatched. CDR1 and CDR2 (germline): SEHNR, FQNEAQ (reference sequence). The CDR3 consists of 16 residues. CDR3 sequence reads: CASSSGLAGFNNEQFF. The CDR3 region has the DNA TGTGCCAGCAGCTCGGGACTAGCGGGGTTCAACAATGAGCAGTTCTTC. Together with reference TRBV7-9 and TRBJ2-1, the CDR3 gives the full variable domain: DTGVSQNPRHKITKRGQNVTFRCDPISEHNRLYWYRQTLGQGPEFLTYFQNEAQLEKSRLLSDRFSAERPKGSFSTLEIQRTEQGDSAMYLCASSSGLAGFNNEQFFGPGTRLTVL.

Only a few counts were recorded for this clone. The chain recombines TRBV11-2 with TRBJ2-1, with a tentative D call TRBD2 (6 bases). Germline V gene sequence: CDR1 SGHAT, CDR2 FQNNGV. Deletions cut 1 base from V and 14 bases from J, with 27 bases between. This CDR3 is built from 17 residues. Here the CDR3 DNA reads TGTGCCAGCAGCTTAGGGACCCGGCGGGATCCTTTTAATGTGGAGTTCTTC. Translated: CASSLGTRRDPFNVEFF.

This clone was picked up a small number of times. V is TRBV7-2 and J is TRBJ2-5; perhaps TRBD1 as D (5 bases). The CDR3 length is 16 residues. Trimming stripped 3 bases from V and 3 bases from J, with 17 bases between. Germline CDR1 SGHTA, CDR2 FQGNSA. The CDR3 DNA reads TGTGCCAGCAGCTTCGATCCGGGTAGGGGAAAAGAGACCCAGTACTTC. It codes for CASSFDPGRGKETQYF.

This clone was seen a few times. The chain combines TRBV4-2 with TRBJ2-2; D is ambiguous. V dropped 5 bases and J dropped 1 base, with 11 bases sitting between them. The CDR3 extends over 15 amino acids. CDR1 is LGHNA and CDR2 is YNFKEQ in the germline V gene. The CDR3 reads CASSSQRGNTGELFF. In nucleotides, the CDR3 is TGTGCCAGCAGCTCCCAAAGAGGGAACACCGGGGAGCTGTTTTTT.

This clone came up a few times. This rearrangement joins TRBV27 to TRBJ2-1; 7 positions match TRBD2. There are 16 residues in the CDR3. Trimming at V came to 2 bases and at J to 6 bases, leaving 10 bases not matched to a gene. Germline-derived CDR1 and CDR2 are MNHEY and SMNVEV (reference sequence). In DNA form, the CDR3 reads TGTGCCAGCAGTTTAACCGCCGGGAGGATCCTCAATGAGCAGTTCTTC. Protein: CASSLTAGRILNEQFF.

This chain uses TRBV6-5 with TRBJ2-7; 8 bases align to TRBD1. With V trimmed by 0 bases and J by 4 bases, 5 bases remained unmatched. This CDR3 comprises 15 residues. CDR1 is MNHEY, CDR2 SVGAGI, per germline. The CDR3 sequence is CASSYSGTGRYEQYF. The CDR3, as DNA: TGTGCCAGCAGTTACTCCGGGACAGGACGATACGAGCAGTACTTC.

There are a few counts of this clone. The chain uses TRBV7-9 and TRBJ1-1, with D possibly TRBD1 on 6 matching bases. Germline CDR1 reads SEHNR; CDR2 reads FQNEAQ (reference sequence). The V end lost 6 bases, the J end lost 3 bases, and 14 bases lay between the germline ends. CDR3 length equals 14 residues. CDR3 in amino acids: CASSDHRVYTEAFF. As DNA, the CDR3 is TGTGCCAGCAGTGATCACAGGGTTTACACTGAAGCTTTCTTT.

This sequence joins TRBV7-2 and TRBJ2-5; no firm D call. In germline, CDR1 is SGHTA, CDR2 FQGNSA. This CDR3 is 14 amino acids long. The V end was cut by 1 base, the J end by 2 bases, with 8 bases between. DNA for the CDR3: TGTGCCAGCAGCTTAGACGTCAGTCAAGAGACCCAGTACTTC. Amino acids: CASSLDVSQETQYF.

This clone was seen more than once but under ten times. The chain is built from TRBV7-9 and TRBJ2-1, with D perhaps matching TRBD1 (6 bases). The V and J ends lost 4 bases and 8 bases respectively, with 15 bases between them. The V gene's germline CDR1 is SEHNR and CDR2 FQNEAQ (reference sequence). The CDR3 has 14 amino acids. The CDR3 bases are TGTGCCAGCAGCTCTTACAGGGACGGGGATGAGCAGTTCTTC. This encodes CASSSYRDGDEQFF.

The chain carries TRBV7-2 and TRBJ1-1; tentatively, D is TRBD1 (5 bases). Germline CDR1 SGHTA, CDR2 FQGNSA. This CDR3 has 15 amino acids. Trimming shortened V by 3 bases and J by 7 bases, and 18 bases separated the two germline ends. As DNA, the CDR3 is TGTGCCAGCAGCTTTGATTCCACAGGTACAGGTGAAGCTTTCTTT. This sequence encodes CASSFDSTGTGEAFF.

This clone occurred a few times. The chain is built from TRBV30 and TRBJ2-3; 8 positions agree with TRBD2. Trimming removed 4 bases from V and 0 bases from J; junction bases left unmatched: 0. Germline CDR1 reads GTSNPN; CDR2 reads SVGIG (reference sequence). CDR3 length: 13 residues. This chain's CDR3 is CAWTSGSTDTQYF. CDR3 in DNA: TGTGCCTGGACTAGCGGGAGCACAGATACGCAGTATTTT.

This CDR3 is CASSYSKTGLGQPQHF. The CDR3 DNA follows: TGTGCCAGCAGTTACTCGAAGACAGGGCTTGGTCAGCCCCAGCATTTT. This chain connects TRBV6-6 to TRBJ1-5; 7 nucleotides line up with TRBD1. Germline lookup yields CDR1 MNHNY and CDR2 SVGAGI (reference sequence). CDR3 length equals 16 residues. V was clipped by 0 bases and J by 6 bases; unmatched bases: 8.

In this sample, this clone turned up a few times. This sample also contains other DNA sequences that code for the same CDR3. The chain employs TRBV18 and TRBJ2-7, with TRBD1 identical over 8 bases. The germline V gene encodes CDR1 KGHSH and CDR2 LQKENI. The CDR3 is made up of 13 amino acids. V was clipped by 3 bases and J by 4 bases; unmatched bases: 2. In DNA form, the CDR3 reads TGTGCCAGCTCACCTCAGGGGGCTTACGAGCAGTACTTC. It is translated as CASSPQGAYEQYF.

This clone has just a few counts. This chain joins TRBV5-1 and TRBJ2-7, with 8 bases that match TRBD1. V was pared by 2 bases and J by 4 bases, with 8 bases of the junction left unmatched. This CDR3 is built from 15 residues. Germline V CDR1 and CDR2: SGHRS, YFSETQ. CDR3 residues: CASSFWTGPGYEQYF. The CDR3 nucleotides read TGCGCCAGCAGCTTTTGGACAGGGCCCGGATACGAGCAGTACTTC. The entire variable domain, with the rest obtained from reference TRBV5-1 and TRBJ2-7, is as follows: KAGVTQTPRYLIKTRGQQVTLSCSPISGHRSVSWYQQTPGQGLQFLFEYFSETQRNKGNFPGRFSGRQFSNSRSEMNVSTLELGDSALYLCASSFWTGPGYEQYFGPGTRLTVT.

The V call is TRBV10-3, the J call TRBJ2-1; 11 bases are shared with TRBD2. Germline CDR1 and CDR2: ENHRY and SYGVKD. Unmatched junction bases numbered 5, after V lost 8 bases and J lost 5 bases. CDR3 length equals 14 residues. In DNA form, the CDR3 reads TGTGCCATCGGTAGCGGGAGGGGCAACAATGAGCAGTTCTTC. This sequence encodes CAIGSGRGNNEQFF.

With respect to this clone: The identical CDR3 is also encoded by other nucleotide sequences in the sample. V and J are TRBV7-9 and TRBJ1-1, with D possibly TRBD1 on 5 matching bases. CDR3 length equals 13 residues. V was trimmed by 4 bases and J by 2 bases, leaving 8 bases between them. The germline V gene encodes CDR1 SEHNR and CDR2 FQNEAQ (reference sequence). This CDR3 reads CASSSQGNTEAFF. The CDR3 DNA sequence: TGTGCCAGCAGCTCTCAGGGAAACACTGAAGCTTTCTTT.

In this sample, this clone turned up a few times. The chain combines TRBV7-9 with TRBJ2-3, with TRBD1 matching over 7 bases. The CDR3 is 14 residues long. V lost 4 bases, J lost 6 bases, and 7 bases stayed unmatched. CDR1 and CDR2 from the germline V gene are SEHNR and FQNEAQ (reference sequence). The CDR3 DNA reads TGTGCCAGCAGCTCCGGGACAGCGATGGATACGCAGTATTTT. Encoded protein: CASSSGTAMDTQYF.

This clone was picked up a small number of times. This sequence joins TRBV7-9 and TRBJ2-7; 12 bases map to TRBD2. This CDR3 spans 14 amino acids. Germline CDR1 reads SEHNR; CDR2 reads FQNEAQ (reference sequence). Germline trimming cut 4 bases from V and 6 bases from J; bases unmatched to any gene: 4. CDR3 in amino acids: CASSSRLAGAEQYF. DNA for the CDR3: TGTGCCAGCAGCTCACGACTAGCGGGAGCCGAGCAGTACTTC. The full variable domain, completed using reference TRBV7-9 and TRBJ2-7, is DTGVSQNPRHKITKRGQNVTFRCDPISEHNRLYWYRQTLGQGPEFLTYFQNEAQLEKSRLLSDRFSAERPKGSFSTLEIQRTEQGDSAMYLCASSSRLAGAEQYFGPGTRLTVT.

This clone has just a few counts. Other DNA sequences in the same sample also yield this CDR3. The chain joins TRBV7-8 to TRBJ2-7; the D is unclear. Trimming took 1 base from V and 1 from J, leaving 5 bases between them. Looked up from germline, CDR1 is SGHVS and CDR2 is FQNEAQ. The CDR3 length is 13 residues. CDR3 DNA sequence: TGTGCCAGCAGCTTAGGACTGTCCTACGAGCAGTACTTC. Its translation: CASSLGLSYEQYF.

This clone came up a few times. This chain uses TRBV7-9 with TRBJ2-5, with 7 nucleotides matching TRBD1. V shed 3 bases and J 3 bases; nucleotides not matched to a gene: 4. CDR1 SEHNR and CDR2 FQNEAQ come from the germline V gene (reference sequence). The CDR3 length is 14 residues. The CDR3 region is CASSFTGAEETQYF. The CDR3 DNA reads TGTGCCAGCAGCTTTACAGGGGCCGAAGAGACCCAGTACTTC. Filled out from reference TRBV7-9 and TRBJ2-5, the complete variable domain reads DTGVSQNPRHKITKRGQNVTFRCDPISEHNRLYWYRQTLGQGPEFLTYFQNEAQLEKSRLLSDRFSAERPKGSFSTLEIQRTEQGDSAMYLCASSFTGAEETQYFGPGTRLLVL.

The CDR3 DNA reads as TGTGCCAGCAGCCCTGTGAGGGCGCGGGACACTGAAGCTTTCTTT. It yields the protein CASSPVRARDTEAFF. The chain joins TRBV5-4 to TRBJ1-1; D unclear. Germline V lookup: CDR1 SGHNT, CDR2 YYREEE (reference sequence). The CDR3 extends over 15 amino acids. Trimming left V 4 bases short and J 3 bases short, with 16 bases between. Complete variable domain (other parts from reference TRBV5-4 and TRBJ1-1): ETGVTQSPTHLIKTRGQQVTLRCSSQSGHNTVSWYQQALGQGPQFIFQYYREEENGRGNFPPRFSGLQFPNYSSELNVNALELDDSALYLCASSPVRARDTEAFFGQGTRLTVV.

The rearrangement joins TRBV5-1 to TRBJ2-7, with D uncertain. The CDR3 covers 12 residues. Trimming removed 4 bases at V and 2 bases at J, with 7 bases between. The germline CDR1 and CDR2 sequences are SGHRS and YFSETQ. Written as DNA, the CDR3 is TGCGCCAGCAGCCGTGTCCCCTACGAGCAGTACTTC. As protein: CASSRVPYEQYF.

This clone was counted between two and nine times. The CDR3, as DNA: TGTGCCGCTTCGAGGTCCGGCTCCTACAATGAGCAGTTCTTC. It codes for CAASRSGSYNEQFF. The chain combines TRBV5-4 with TRBJ2-1; D unresolved. CDR3 length equals 14 residues. CDR1 is SGHNT, CDR2 YYREEE, per germline (reference sequence). V was cut by 10 bases and J by 0 bases, with 14 bases left in between.

The chain recombines TRBV19 with TRBJ2-5, with 10 bases identical to TRBD2. The CDR3 has 17 amino acids. J lost 4 bases, V lost 3 bases, and 11 bases had no gene match. CDR1 LNHDA and CDR2 SQIVND come from the germline V gene (reference sequence). The CDR3: CASSMGPGTSVRETQYF. CDR3 DNA sequence: TGTGCCAGTAGTATGGGACCCGGGACTAGCGTGCGAGAGACCCAGTACTTC. The full variable domain, its missing parts supplied by reference TRBV19 and TRBJ2-5, is DGGITQSPKYLFRKEGQNVTLSCEQNLNHDAMYWYRQDPGQGLRLIYYSQIVNDFQKGDIAEGYSVSREKKESFPLTVTSAQKNPTAFYLCASSMGPGTSVRETQYFGPGTRLLVL.

This clone was picked up a small number of times. The rearrangement joins TRBV27 to TRBJ1-5, with 8 positions matching TRBD1. The length of the CDR3 is 14 residues. Germline V CDR1 and CDR2: MNHEY, SMNVEV (reference sequence). Trimming took 5 bases from V and 6 from J; bases not matched to a gene: 6. The CDR3, as DNA: TGTGCCAGCAGTACGGACAGGGTGACTCAGCCCCAGCATTTT. It is translated as CASSTDRVTQPQHF.

This clone was detected only a few times. V usage is TRBV2 and J usage is TRBJ1-4; D gene ambiguous. Germline lookup yields CDR1 SNHLY and CDR2 FYNNEI. Trimming pared 3 bases from V and 0 bases from J, leaving 8 bases between. The CDR3 length is 15 residues. This chain's CDR3 is CASSDLQTTNEKLFF. The CDR3 DNA sequence: TGTGCCAGCAGTGACCTCCAGACAACTAATGAAAAACTGTTTTTT.